This T cell receptor (beta chain) was sequenced for a study of blood T cell repertoires in COVID-19. In the study overall: PBMCs, B-cell-depleted T cells, or T cells were the source of the cDNA or gDNA that made up the material.

Germline CDR1 SQVTM, CDR2 ANQGSEA. The V gene end was trimmed by 3 bases and the J gene end by 6 bases; junction bases not matched to a gene: 9. The CDR3 totals 14 residues. In the original workflow: It was from reference gene primer amplification that nucleated cell counts were estimated. Measured with immunoSEQ multiplex PCR; TCRdb has only the in-frame clones, and not every one. For V, J and clone size, that table is used; D and trimming come from the DNA. The table records 30,000 to 35,000 clones, just over 85% of them present only once. The sequence was collected from an older woman with active COVID-19. The J gene is TRBJ2-3, the V gene TRBV29-1; 7 nucleotides line up with TRBD2. Sequencing was done on a sample of peripheral blood. The CDR3 region is CSVDGPSGSDTQYF. The DNA of the CDR3 is TGCAGCGTTGACGGCCCTAGCGGATCGGATACGCAGTATTTT.